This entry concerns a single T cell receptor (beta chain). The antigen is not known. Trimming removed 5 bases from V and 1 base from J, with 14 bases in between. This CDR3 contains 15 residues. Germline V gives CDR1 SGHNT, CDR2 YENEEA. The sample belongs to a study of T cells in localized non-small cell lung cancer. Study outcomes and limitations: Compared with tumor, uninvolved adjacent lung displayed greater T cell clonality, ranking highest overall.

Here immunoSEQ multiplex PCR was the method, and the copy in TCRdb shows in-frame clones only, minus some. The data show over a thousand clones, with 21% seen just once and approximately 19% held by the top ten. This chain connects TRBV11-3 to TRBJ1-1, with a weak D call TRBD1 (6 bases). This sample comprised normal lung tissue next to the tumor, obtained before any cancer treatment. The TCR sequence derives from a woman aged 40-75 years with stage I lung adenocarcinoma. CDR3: CASSAYREGNTEAFF. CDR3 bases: TGTGCCAGCAGCGCCTACAGGGAGGGGAACACTGAAGCTTTCTTT.